A single sample gave rise to the 32 T cell receptor beta chains below, sequenced in a study of beta chain features in type 1 diabetes (dated by TCRdb to 2016 to 2019). Results the study describes overall, beyond this receptor: In all four CD4+ subsets, TCRB CDR3 length was moderately but significantly shorter in type 1 diabetes patients.

Their antigen targets remain unknown. Receptor amplification or capture employed the immunoSEQ multiplex PCR assay. The entire amount of isolated RNA was reverse transcribed using the High Capacity cDNA Reverse Transcription Kit, so the sequenced TCRB transcripts were expressed ones. In its TCRdb copy, this immuneACCESS table keeps in-frame sequences only and misses some clones. Where compared with another copy, unresolved V genes explain less than half of these, and the others have no known cause. Present in this sample are roughly 330,000 clones, around an eighth of which were seen just once. The leading ten clones occupy 0.015% of the sample. Sequences were obtained from naive CD4+ T cells from blood. Per the publication, the cell subset or site label means: true naive CD4+ T cells. The receptors here all came from a woman aged 18-29 years with type 1 diabetes.

The genes are TRBV7-2 and TRBJ1-2, with 7 bases lining up with TRBD1. This CDR3 spans 18 amino acids. CDR1 and CDR2 from the germline V gene are SGHTA and FQGNSA. J gave up 2 bases and V 7 bases, and 19 bases lay outside the gene matches. CDR3 DNA: TGTGCCAGCAACGTCCCGCGGTCCGGGACAGTTCAAAACTATGGCTACACCTTC. Protein product: CASNVPRSGTVQNYGYTF.

The J gene is TRBJ2-5, the V gene TRBV2; 12 bases align to TRBD2. Trimming cost V 6 bases and J 5 bases; bases outside gene matches: 7. Germline V gene sequence: CDR1 SNHLY, CDR2 FYNNEI. The CDR3 consists of 15 residues. The CDR3 reads CASSERLAGVETQYF. The DNA for the CDR3 is TGTGCCAGCAGCGAGAGACTAGCGGGAGTTGAGACCCAGTACTTC.

V and J are TRBV7-6 and TRBJ1-1; the match to TRBD1 covers 9 bases. This CDR3 region has 15 residues. The germline CDR1 and CDR2 sequences are SGHVS and FNYEAQ. The trim removed 3 bases at V and 1 base at J, leaving 3 bases unmatched. The CDR3 region is CASSFAGQGNTEAFF. In DNA form, the CDR3 reads TGTGCCAGCAGCTTTGCGGGACAGGGGAACACTGAAGCTTTCTTT.

The J gene is TRBJ2-2, the V gene TRBV2, with 7 positions matching TRBD2. Losses at the gene ends were 8 bases for V and 5 bases for J; bases not matched to a gene: 5. CDR1 and CDR2 from the germline V gene are SNHLY and FYNNEI. The CDR3 length is 13 residues. The CDR3 loop is CASSGGGTGELFF. In nucleotides, the CDR3 is TGTGCCAGCTCGGGGGGTGGTACCGGGGAGCTGTTTTTT.

The chain uses TRBV28 and TRBJ2-1; D possibly corresponds to TRBD2 (6 bases). This CDR3 has 14 residues. The germline CDR1 and CDR2 sequences are MDHEN and SYDVKM. Trimming left V 5 bases short and J 7 bases short, with 15 bases between. Here the CDR3 reads CASSGTARPNEQFF. CDR3 in DNA: TGTGCCAGCAGTGGGACTGCCCGACCGAATGAGCAGTTCTTC. Filled out from reference TRBV28 and TRBJ2-1, the complete variable domain reads DVKVTQSSRYLVKRTGEKVFLECVQDMDHENMFWYRQDPGLGLRLIYFSYDVKMKEKGDIPEGYSVSREKKERFSLILESASTNQTSMYLCASSGTARPNEQFFGPGTRLTVL.

The J gene is TRBJ2-5, the V gene TRBV6-6, with no clear D. V lost 0 bases, J lost 1 base, and 3 bases lay in between. The CDR3 has 13 residues. CDR1 and CDR2 (germline): MNHNY, SVGAGI (reference sequence). CDR3: CASSYSVQETQYF. The DNA of the CDR3 is TGTGCCAGCAGTTACTCCGTCCAAGAGACCCAGTACTTC.

This rearrangement joins TRBV29-1 to TRBJ2-7; 13 bases are shared with TRBD2. The germline gives CDR1 SQVTM, CDR2 ANQGSEA. This CDR3 region has 14 residues. Trimming cost V 5 bases and J 9 bases; bases outside gene matches: 10. CDR3: CSVTGLAGVLRQYF. CDR3 in DNA: TGCAGCGTTACAGGACTAGCGGGAGTCTTGAGGCAGTACTTC.

This clone was observed a few times. V and J are TRBV2 and TRBJ1-5; D is unclear. V lost 2 bases to trimming and J lost 4 bases, with 9 bases between them. This CDR3 region has 14 residues. The V gene's germline CDR1 is SNHLY and CDR2 FYNNEI. The CDR3 sequence: CASSETSPNQPQHF. The CDR3 bases are TGTGCCAGCAGTGAAACTTCTCCTAATCAGCCCCAGCATTTT.

The V call is TRBV9, the J call TRBJ1-5, with TRBD1 matching over 8 bases. The CDR3 consists of 15 residues. J gave up 7 bases and V 0 bases, and 6 bases lay outside the gene matches. Germline V CDR1 and CDR2: SGDLS, YYNGEE. This CDR3 reads CASSVGTGIGQPQHF. DNA for the CDR3: TGTGCCAGCAGCGTAGGGACAGGGATTGGCCAGCCCCAGCATTTT. Combining the CDR3 with reference TRBV9 and TRBJ1-5 gives the whole variable domain DSGVTQTPKHLITATGQRVTLRCSPRSGDLSVYWYQQSLDQGLQFLIQYYNGEERAKGNILERFSAQQFPDLHSELNLSSLELGDSALYFCASSVGTGIGQPQHFGDGTRLSIL.

This clone turned up a few times. The chain links TRBV7-2 to TRBJ2-2; 11 bases agree with TRBD2. The CDR3 length is 14 residues. V lost 3 bases, J lost 7 bases, and 1 base stayed unmatched. Germline CDR1 SGHTA, CDR2 FQGNSA. The CDR3 is CASSLLAGGGELFF. As DNA, the CDR3 is TGTGCCAGCAGCTTGCTAGCGGGAGGCGGGGAGCTGTTTTTT. The variable domain in full, completed from reference TRBV7-2 and TRBJ2-2, reads GAGVSQSPSNKVTEKGKDVELRCDPISGHTALYWYRQSLGQGLEFLIYFQGNSAPDKSGLPSDRFSAERTGGSVSTLTIQRTQQEDSAVYLCASSLLAGGGELFFGEGSRLTVL.

The genes are TRBV27 and TRBJ2-7, with 10 bases lining up with TRBD2. After removal of 5 bases from V and 0 bases from J, the junction contained 7 bases not matched to a gene. CDR3 length: 16 residues. Germline CDR1 is MNHEY and CDR2 is SMNVEV (reference sequence). The CDR3 DNA sequence: TGTGCCAGCAGTCGGGGACTAGCGTACCACTCCTACGAGCAGTACTTC. It codes for CASSRGLAYHSYEQYF.

This clone was recorded a few times. The chain recombines TRBV9 with TRBJ1-2, with D tentatively TRBD1 (5 bases). V was shortened by 3 bases and J by 4 bases, with 13 bases between the two germline ends. Germline lookup yields CDR1 SGDLS and CDR2 YYNGEE. CDR3 size: 14 residues. CDR3 DNA: TGTGCCAGCAGCGGACAACAGACAGCCTATGGCTACACCTTC. Translated: CASSGQQTAYGYTF.

The rearrangement joins TRBV28 to TRBJ1-2; TRBD1 matches 9 bases. The CDR3 is 14 residues long. With V trimmed by 3 bases and J by 3 bases, 2 bases remained unmatched. Germline CDR1 and CDR2: MDHEN and SYDVKM. The CDR3 sequence is CASSLDRGDYGYTF. The DNA of the CDR3 is TGTGCCAGCAGTTTGGACAGGGGAGACTATGGCTACACCTTC.

This clone was detected only a few times. This rearrangement joins TRBV9 to TRBJ2-1; the match to TRBD1 covers 12 bases. V gave up 0 bases and J gave up 9 bases; unmatched junction bases: 7. From germline, CDR1 is SGDLS and CDR2 YYNGEE. The CDR3 sequence is 16 residues long. The CDR3 sequence: CASSVEGQGATIEQFF. The CDR3 DNA reads as TGTGCCAGCAGCGTAGAGGGACAGGGGGCAACAATTGAGCAGTTCTTC.

The CDR3 nucleotides read TGCGCCAGCAGCCAACCCTCACTAGAGTATACGCAGTATTTT. It yields the protein CASSQPSLEYTQYF. The genes are TRBV4-1 and TRBJ2-3; D possibly corresponds to TRBD2 (5 bases). CDR3 length: 14 amino acids. Deletions cut 2 bases from V and 7 bases from J, with 13 bases between. Germline V gene lookup returns CDR1 MGHRA and CDR2 YSYEKL.

This clone was picked up a small number of times. V gene TRBV5-1 combines with J gene TRBJ2-5; 9 positions match TRBD2. Germline-derived CDR1 and CDR2 are SGHRS and YFSETQ. This CDR3 is 16 amino acids long. Trimming cost V 4 bases and J 2 bases; bases outside gene matches: 9. CDR3 loop: CASSRRSGSRQETQYF. DNA of the CDR3: TGCGCCAGCAGCCGTCGTAGCGGGAGTAGACAAGAGACCCAGTACTTC.

This clone was picked up a small number of times. Written as DNA, the CDR3 is TGTGCCAGCAGCGTAGACAGCTACAATGAGCAGTTCTTC. Translated: CASSVDSYNEQFF. The chain carries TRBV9 and TRBJ2-1; D is unresolved. This CDR3 spans 13 amino acids. Trimming stripped 0 bases from V and 3 bases from J, with 4 bases between. Germline V lookup: CDR1 SGDLS, CDR2 YYNGEE.

This clone was counted once. The chain joins TRBV10-3 to TRBJ2-5, with a possible D match to TRBD2 (5 bases). Germline CDR1 reads ENHRY; CDR2 reads SYGVKD. The CDR3 runs to 12 residues. V was shortened by 11 bases and J by 0 bases, with 10 bases between the two germline ends. In DNA form, the CDR3 reads TGTGCCCATGCAGCGGACCAAGAGACCCAGTACTTC. This translates into CAHAADQETQYF.

The chain has TRBV5-1 and TRBJ2-1; TRBD2 matches at 12 bases. The CDR3 totals 16 residues. Germline CDR1 reads SGHRS; CDR2 reads YFSETQ. Trimming removed 1 base from V and 7 bases from J; junction bases left unmatched: 6. For the CDR3, the DNA is TGCGCCAGCAGCTTGATTCGTACTAGCGGGAGGAATGAGCAGTTCTTC. Translating it yields CASSLIRTSGRNEQFF.

The chain links TRBV9 to TRBJ2-5; perhaps TRBD1 as D (6 bases). V lost 5 bases and J 3 bases, leaving 14 bases between the germline ends. Per the germline V gene, CDR1 is SGDLS and CDR2 is YYNGEE. The CDR3 is 14 residues long. CDR3 residues: CASSWQGSEETQYF. The CDR3 nucleotides read TGTGCCAGCAGTTGGCAGGGGTCAGAAGAGACCCAGTACTTC.

The chain carries TRBV5-1 and TRBJ2-1; D remains ambiguous. V lost 2 bases, J lost 3 bases, and 9 bases lay in between. The germline CDR1 and CDR2 sequences are SGHRS and YFSETQ. This CDR3 has 14 amino acids. CDR3 protein: CASSFDLYYNEQFF. CDR3 DNA: TGCGCCAGCAGCTTCGACTTATACTACAATGAGCAGTTCTTC. Together with reference TRBV5-1 and TRBJ2-1, the CDR3 gives the full variable domain: KAGVTQTPRYLIKTRGQQVTLSCSPISGHRSVSWYQQTPGQGLQFLFEYFSETQRNKGNFPGRFSGRQFSNSRSEMNVSTLELGDSALYLCASSFDLYYNEQFFGPGTRLTVL.

This clone was counted only a few times. This chain uses TRBV19 with TRBJ2-7, with TRBD2 identical over 8 bases. This CDR3 contains 13 residues. The junction had 6 bases not matched to a gene; V was cut back by 5 bases and J by 6 bases. CDR1 is LNHDA and CDR2 is SQIVND in the germline V gene (reference sequence). The CDR3 is CASSGSGGPEQYF. The CDR3 region has the DNA TGTGCCAGTAGTGGGTCGGGAGGGCCCGAGCAGTACTTC. The full variable domain, completed using reference TRBV19 and TRBJ2-7, is DGGITQSPKYLFRKEGQNVTLSCEQNLNHDAMYWYRQDPGQGLRLIYYSQIVNDFQKGDIAEGYSVSREKKESFPLTVTSAQKNPTAFYLCASSGSGGPEQYFGPGTRLTVT.

The chain joins TRBV30 to TRBJ2-1; 7 nucleotides line up with TRBD1. Germline V lookup: CDR1 GTSNPN, CDR2 SVGIG (reference sequence). The V segment lost 5 bases and the J segment 10 bases; nucleotides outside the gene matches: 2. This CDR3 is 10 amino acids long. CDR3 protein: CAWGQAEQFF. CDR3 coding DNA: TGTGCCTGGGGACAGGCCGAGCAGTTCTTC.

Only a few counts were recorded for this clone. The rearrangement links TRBV10-1 to TRBJ2-1; tentatively, D is TRBD1 (8 bases). The ends were cut back, 2 bases at V and 7 bases at J, with 12 bases in the middle. This CDR3 comprises 14 residues. Germline lookup yields CDR1 WNHNN and CDR2 SYGVQD (reference sequence). CDR3 sequence (DNA): TGCGCCAGCAGTGAGGGACAGGGAGGGAATGAGCAGTTCTTC. Translation: CASSEGQGGNEQFF.

V is TRBV19 and J is TRBJ1-1; unclear D gene. The CDR3 loop spans 13 amino acids. Trimming took 7 bases from V and 1 from J, leaving 10 bases between them. CDR1 LNHDA and CDR2 SQIVND come from the germline V gene (reference sequence). DNA of the CDR3: TGTGCCAGTAAGGAGGGAAAGAACACTGAAGCTTTCTTT. This sequence encodes CASKEGKNTEAFF.

This clone has a handful of counts. The gene calls are TRBV10-3 and TRBJ1-5; no clear D gene. V was cut by 4 bases and J by 0 bases, with 7 bases left in between. The CDR3 runs to 14 residues. Germline V lookup: CDR1 ENHRY, CDR2 SYGVKD. CDR3 protein: CAISGAGSNQPQHF. The CDR3 DNA follows: TGTGCCATCAGTGGGGCGGGTAGCAATCAGCCCCAGCATTTT.

This clone came up a few times. This sample also contains other DNA sequences that code for the same CDR3. The rearrangement joins TRBV30 to TRBJ1-5; D gene uncertain. This CDR3 has 13 amino acids. With 5 bases removed from V and 3 bases from J, the gap between germline ends came to 11 bases. Germline V gene data show CDR1 as GTSNPN and CDR2 as SVGIG (reference sequence). The DNA for the CDR3 is TGTGCCTGGTCCCCAGGTTACAATCAGCCCCAGCATTTT. It codes for CAWSPGYNQPQHF.

The chain uses TRBV23-1 and TRBJ1-3, with D perhaps TRBD1 (6 bases). TRBV23-1 is annotated as an ORF whose role is uncertain. There are 15 residues in the CDR3. V was pared by 11 bases and J by 4 bases, with 21 bases between. The CDR3, as DNA: TGCGCCGGCACCGAAACAGGGAAAAGGGGAAACACCATATATTTT. Its protein is CAGTETGKRGNTIYF.

This clone occurred a few times. This chain connects TRBV2 to TRBJ2-6; possibly TRBD1 for D (6 bases). The ends were cut back, 6 bases at V and 4 bases at J, with 13 bases in the middle. The CDR3 consists of 15 residues. Germline V lookup: CDR1 SNHLY, CDR2 FYNNEI. CDR3 sequence: CASRDRSLGANVLTF. Written as DNA, the CDR3 is TGTGCCAGCAGAGACAGGAGTCTCGGGGCCAACGTCCTGACTTTC.

This clone was counted a few times. The chain couples TRBV6-1 to TRBJ2-3, with a weak D call TRBD2 (6 bases). V was trimmed by 6 bases and J by 4 bases, leaving 11 bases between them. Germline loops: CDR1 MNHNS, CDR2 SASEGT. The CDR3 contains 13 residues. The CDR3 protein is CASREGSADTQYF. The CDR3 DNA follows: TGTGCCAGCAGGGAGGGGTCGGCAGATACGCAGTATTTT.

The V and J genes are TRBV2 and TRBJ1-4; D remains unclear. Germline lookup yields CDR1 SNHLY and CDR2 FYNNEI. The V gene lost 5 bases and the J gene lost 11 bases, with 9 bases spanning the gap. The CDR3 consists of 11 residues. The chain's CDR3 is CASSMEGKLFF. CDR3 DNA: TGTGCCAGCAGTATGGAGGGTAAACTGTTTTTT.

This sequence joins TRBV30 and TRBJ2-1, with TRBD2 matching over 13 bases. Germline V CDR1 and CDR2: GTSNPN, SVGIG (reference sequence). The trim removed 1 base at V and 6 bases at J, leaving 3 bases unmatched. This CDR3 has 15 residues. CDR3 in DNA: TGTGCCTGGAGTGCCGGGACTAGCGGGATCAATGAGCAGTTCTTC. Amino acid sequence: CAWSAGTSGINEQFF.